This T cell receptor beta chain was recorded in a study of response to subunit inactivated influenza vaccine. A single record per CDR3 protein comes from TCRdb applying MiXCR to the RT-PCR reads. The sample lists over 650,000 distinct CDR3 sequences, approximately 17% occurring once. Germline lookup yields CDR1 SGHRS and CDR2 YFSETQ. V lost 5 bases, J lost 3 bases, and 15 bases lay in between. This CDR3 is 15 amino acids long. The table lists this clonotype with many counts. This receptor was identified in a man in his fifties or sixties who received an inactivated influenza vaccine. V is TRBV5-1 and J is TRBJ2-1; D may be TRBD1 (6 bases). Sequencing was performed on PBMCs from blood, taken more than 4 days after vaccination. CDR3 sequence reads: CASSPSGGLYNEQFF. Written as DNA, the CDR3 is TGCGCCAGCAGTCCGAGTGGGGGCCTCTACAATGAGCAGTTCTTC.